This is a list of T cell receptor beta chains from one sample in a study of Ad26.COV2.S vaccination and SARS-CoV-2 variants. Profiling relied on immunoSEQ multiplex PCR, and the TCRdb table lists in-frame clones only, not all of them. The sample lists 350,000 to 400,000 clones; roughly nine tenths were seen once. Material: peripheral blood, obtained in a trial of Ad26.COV2.S vaccine versus placebo. Receptors were obtained from a person aged 18 to 65 who received the Ad26.COV2.S COVID-19 vaccine or a placebo. Both conserved end residues are part of each CDR3. The order of the fields is D gene, J gene, V gene, clone size, CDR3 DNA, CDR3 protein. A D gene is named only where the DNA matches it firmly. Expanded clones are given a class, and other clones once, few, many or no size at all.

d_call: TRBD2
j_call: TRBJ2-1
v_call: TRBV5-4
clone_size: .
cdr3_nt: TGTGCCAGCAGCTCCACCCCTCGTAGGAGCGGGGGGGCCGATGAGCAGTTCTTC
cdr3_aa: CASSSTPRRSGGADEQFF

d_call: .
j_call: TRBJ2-2
v_call: TRBV7-9
clone_size: .
cdr3_nt: TGTGCCAGCAGCTTTACCACCGGGGAGCTGTTTTTT
cdr3_aa: CASSFTTGELFF

d_call: .
j_call: TRBJ1-1
v_call: TRBV27
clone_size: once
cdr3_nt: TGTGCCAGCAGTTGGTCGCTGGGATCGAACACTGAAGCTTTCTTT
cdr3_aa: CASSWSLGSNTEAFF

d_call: TRBD1
j_call: TRBJ1-5
v_call: TRBV19
clone_size: .
cdr3_nt: TGTGCCAGTAGTACCCCAGGGGGCTATAATCAGCCCCAGCATTTT
cdr3_aa: CASSTPGGYNQPQHF

d_call: .
j_call: TRBJ2-3
v_call: TRBV6-5
clone_size: .
cdr3_nt: TGTGCCAGCACTGTCACAGATACGCAGTATTTT
cdr3_aa: CASTVTDTQYF

d_call: TRBD2
j_call: TRBJ2-1
v_call: TRBV9
clone_size: .
cdr3_nt: TGTGCCAGCAGCCCGCGACTAGCGGGGCCGAGCTCCTACAATGAGCAGTTCTTC
cdr3_aa: CASSPRLAGPSSYNEQFF

d_call: TRBD2
j_call: TRBJ2-2
v_call: TRBV4-3
clone_size: .
cdr3_nt: TGCGCCAGCAGCCGAAGTTGGCGGGGGGGCACCGGGGAGCTGTTTTTT
cdr3_aa: CASSRSWRGGTGELFF

d_call: .
j_call: TRBJ2-1
v_call: TRBV19
clone_size: .
cdr3_nt: TGTGCCAGTGACCGGGGCCGCGGACATGAGCAGTTCTTC
cdr3_aa: CASDRGRGHEQFF

d_call: .
j_call: TRBJ1-2
v_call: TRBV11-2
clone_size: .
cdr3_nt: TGTGCCAGCAGCTTATCGACAAACTATGGCTACACCTTC
cdr3_aa: CASSLSTNYGYTF

d_call: .
j_call: TRBJ2-5
v_call: TRBV5-4
clone_size: .
cdr3_nt: TGTGCCAGCAGCTTGCCCAACGAAGAGACCCAGTACTTC
cdr3_aa: CASSLPNEETQYF

d_call: .
j_call: TRBJ2-4
v_call: TRBV11-2
clone_size: .
cdr3_nt: TGTGCCAGCAGCTTAGGGACGTTAGCCAAAAACATTCAGTACTTC
cdr3_aa: CASSLGTLAKNIQYF